What follows are 14 T cell receptor beta chains derived from one specimen sequenced in a study of T-cell memory formation after mild COVID-19. TCRdb re-called the 5' RACE reads through MiXCR, storing one row per CDR3 protein. The sample has roughly 250,000 distinct CDR3 sequences; over 15% are singletons. Sequenced input: PBMCs or a T cell subset sorted from them (not recorded which). All receptors derive from a man between 18 and 35 years old who had mild COVID-19 (a few samples of this study predate the infection). Cell type and time point are not known.

This clonotype has just a few counts. This chain links TRBV7-8 with TRBJ2-1; 7 bases align to TRBD2. V gave up 5 bases and J gave up 5 bases; unmatched junction bases: 12. CDR3 length: 16 residues. The germline CDR1 and CDR2 sequences are SGHVS and FQNEAQ. Here the CDR3 reads CASSPRLAGLDNEQFF. The DNA for the CDR3 is TGTGCCAGCAGCCCGAGACTAGCAGGACTCGACAATGAGCAGTTCTTC.

This clonotype was picked up a small number of times. The chain is built from TRBV5-1 and TRBJ1-4; D possibly corresponds to TRBD1 (5 bases). V dropped 0 bases and J dropped 7 bases, with 7 bases sitting between them. CDR1 SGHRS and CDR2 YFSETQ come from the germline V gene. The CDR3 is 13 residues long. In nucleotides, the CDR3 is TGCGCCAGCAGCTTGGGGGGCGCTGAAAAACTGTTTTTT. Its protein is CASSLGGAEKLFF.

The CDR3 sequence is CASSSGTGKETQYF. CDR3 sequence (DNA): TGTGCCAGCAGCTCGGGGACAGGGAAAGAGACCCAGTACTTC. The genes are TRBV7-9 and TRBJ2-5; 9 bases fit TRBD1. V shed 4 bases and J 3 bases; nucleotides not matched to a gene: 3. The CDR3 extends over 14 amino acids. Germline CDR1 SEHNR, CDR2 FQNEAQ (reference sequence).

The J gene is TRBJ2-7, the V gene TRBV5-5; no reliable D call. The V end lost 5 bases, the J end lost 2 bases, and 17 bases lay between the germline ends. Germline-derived CDR1 and CDR2 are SGHKS and YYEKEE (reference sequence). This CDR3 spans 15 amino acids. The CDR3 is CASSPQLSATYEQYF. DNA of the CDR3: TGTGCCAGCAGTCCTCAGTTGTCAGCCACCTACGAGCAGTACTTC. The entire variable domain, with the rest obtained from reference TRBV5-5 and TRBJ2-7, is as follows: DAGVTQSPTHLIKTRGQQVTLRCSPISGHKSVSWYQQVLGQGPQFIFQYYEKEERGRGNFPDRFSARQFPNYSSELNVNALLLGDSALYLCASSPQLSATYEQYFGPGTRLTVT.

The chain is built from TRBV18 and TRBJ1-5, with 7 bases aligning to TRBD1. The CDR3 has 12 residues. CDR1 KGHSH and CDR2 LQKENI come from the germline V gene. V shed 9 bases and J 2 bases; nucleotides not matched to a gene: 1. CDR3 sequence reads: CASTGGNQPQHF. CDR3 coding DNA: TGTGCCAGTACAGGGGGCAATCAGCCCCAGCATTTT. Drawing the rest from reference TRBV18 and TRBJ1-5, the complete variable domain is NAGVMQNPRHLVRRRGQEARLRCSPMKGHSHVYWYRQLPEEGLKFMVYLQKENIIDESGMPKERFSAEFPKEGPSILRIQQVVRGDSAAYFCASTGGNQPQHFGDGTRLSIL.

This clonotype occurred many times. The chain carries TRBV6-6 and TRBJ2-3; no definite D call. The V gene's germline CDR1 is MNHNY and CDR2 SVGAGI (reference sequence). V lost 2 bases, J lost 2 bases, and 11 bases lay in between. The length of the CDR3 is 15 residues. CDR3 DNA sequence: TGTGCCAGCAGTTACGGTCGACTCTACACAGATACGCAGTATTTT. Translation: CASSYGRLYTDTQYF.

J is TRBJ1-3 and V is TRBV7-2; no clear D gene. Trimming removed 4 bases from V and 3 bases from J, with 13 bases in between. This CDR3 spans 15 amino acids. Looked up from germline, CDR1 is SGHTA and CDR2 is FQGNSA. CDR3 amino acids: CASSWVTAGGNTIYF. The CDR3 DNA reads as TGTGCCAGCAGCTGGGTCACGGCAGGTGGAAACACCATATATTTT.

V and J are TRBV20-1 and TRBJ1-4; D is unclear. This CDR3 has 11 residues. V gave up 6 bases and J gave up 4 bases, with 6 bases separating them. The germline V gene encodes CDR1 DFQATT and CDR2 SNEGSKA (reference sequence). The CDR3 bases are TGCAGTGCAAGCCTTAATGAAAAACTGTTTTTT. The encoded protein is CSASLNEKLFF.

The V call is TRBV24-1, the J call TRBJ2-2; TRBD1 matches 10 bases. V shed 4 bases, J shed 3 bases, and the junction held 7 bases outside the gene matches. Germline CDR1 and CDR2: KGHDR and SFDVKD. This CDR3 is 17 amino acids long. CDR3 sequence reads: CATSDNAGTGDTGELFF. In DNA form, the CDR3 reads TGTGCCACCAGTGACAACGCCGGGACAGGGGACACCGGGGAGCTGTTTTTT.

This clonotype has only a few counts. V is TRBV18 and J is TRBJ1-4, with D uncertain. Per germline, CDR1 KGHSH and CDR2 LQKENI. CDR3 length equals 15 residues. V lost 1 base and J 4 bases, leaving 10 bases between the germline ends. CDR3 sequence reads: CASSPRVGDNEKLFF. The DNA of the CDR3 is TGTGCCAGCTCACCACGCGTGGGAGATAATGAAAAACTGTTTTTT.

The chain carries TRBV4-2 and TRBJ2-7; D might be TRBD2 (6 bases). From germline, CDR1 is LGHNA and CDR2 YNFKEQ. V shed 1 base and J shed 2 bases, with 24 bases lying between them. CDR3 length: 19 residues. CDR3 DNA: TGTGCCAGCAGCCAAGGAAGAGACCCACGGGGGAAGAGGACCTACGAGCAGTACTTC. Its protein is CASSQGRDPRGKRTYEQYF.

In its sample, this clonotype was seen a few times. V usage is TRBV6-5 and J usage is TRBJ2-2; 10 bases are a match to TRBD2. The trim removed 2 bases at V and 6 bases at J, leaving 9 bases unmatched. The CDR3 sequence is 17 residues long. Germline loops: CDR1 MNHEY, CDR2 SVGAGI. CDR3 amino acids: CASSYRSGGPGAGELFF. Here the CDR3 DNA reads TGTGCCAGCAGTTACCGTAGCGGGGGGCCTGGCGCCGGGGAGCTGTTTTTT.

This clonotype appeared a few times. The chain uses TRBV5-5 and TRBJ2-7; D perhaps matches TRBD1 (6 bases). The germline CDR1 and CDR2 sequences are SGHKS and YYEKEE (reference sequence). The CDR3 runs 13 residues. Deletions cut 3 bases from V and 5 bases from J, with 12 bases between. The CDR3 protein is CASSSTGSHEQYF. CDR3 coding DNA: TGTGCCAGCAGCTCCACAGGGTCCCACGAGCAGTACTTC.

The rearrangement joins TRBV7-9 to TRBJ2-6; 9 bases are a match to TRBD1. The CDR3 covers 19 residues. Germline V CDR1 and CDR2: SEHNR, FQNEAQ (reference sequence). Trimming at V came to 2 bases and at J to 0 bases, leaving 8 bases not matched to a gene. As DNA, the CDR3 is TGTGCCAGCAGCTTACCCCAGGGACAGGGTTACTCTGGGGCCAACGTCCTGACTTTC. Amino acids: CASSLPQGQGYSGANVLTF.